The subject of this entry is one T cell receptor (beta chain). Original handling: Reference gene primer amplification in the assay estimated nucleated cell counts. Data came from immunoSEQ multiplex PCR; TCRdb stores just in-frame clones and leaves some out. V and J calls and clone size are given by that table; D and trimming were obtained from the DNA. The sample consists of roughly 140,000 clones, around four fifths of them appearing once. The data were obtained in a study of blood T cell repertoires in COVID-19. Germline CDR1 and CDR2: WNHNN and SYGVQD (reference sequence). The V end lost 7 bases, the J end lost 2 bases, and 17 bases lay between the germline ends. This CDR3 is built from 15 residues.

The chain employs TRBV10-1 and TRBJ1-2, with D maybe TRBD1 (6 bases). The sequence was collected from a woman aged 40 to 55 with active or convalescent COVID-19. The specimen was peripheral blood. CDR3 sequence reads: CASNPRITGNYGYTF. CDR3 sequence (DNA): TGCGCCAGCAACCCCAGAATTACAGGGAACTATGGCTACACCTTC.